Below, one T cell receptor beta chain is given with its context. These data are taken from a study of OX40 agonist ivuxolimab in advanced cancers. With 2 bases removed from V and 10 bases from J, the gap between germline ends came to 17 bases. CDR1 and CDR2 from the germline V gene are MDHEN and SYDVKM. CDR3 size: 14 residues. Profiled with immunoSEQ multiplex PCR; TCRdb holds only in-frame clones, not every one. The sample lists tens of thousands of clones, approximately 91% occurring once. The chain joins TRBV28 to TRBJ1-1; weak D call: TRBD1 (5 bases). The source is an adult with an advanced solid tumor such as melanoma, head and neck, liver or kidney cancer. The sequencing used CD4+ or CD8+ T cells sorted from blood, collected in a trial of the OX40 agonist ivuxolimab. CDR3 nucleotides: TGTGCCAGCAGTTTAACAGGCGGACCGGGGCGAGCTTTCTTT. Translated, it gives CASSLTGGPGRAFF. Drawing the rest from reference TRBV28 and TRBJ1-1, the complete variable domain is DVKVTQSSRYLVKRTGEKVFLECVQDMDHENMFWYRQDPGLGLRLIYFSYDVKMKEKGDIPEGYSVSREKKERFSLILESASTNQTSMYLCASSLTGGPGRAFFGQGTRLTVV.